Included here is one T cell receptor beta chain sequence, with context. The record originates from a study of blood T cell repertoires in COVID-19. Study processing details: For nucleated cells, counts were estimated from reference gene primer amplification. The assay was immunoSEQ multiplex PCR, and TCRdb's table has in-frame clones only and misses some. V and J calls and clone size are copied from that table; D and trimming were computed from the DNA. The sample holds under 250,000 clones, roughly 89% seen once. This CDR3 has 14 amino acids. Germline lookup yields CDR1 SGHTA and CDR2 FQGTGA. The germline V and J ends were trimmed by 3 bases and 2 bases, with 5 bases remaining between them.

The sequence was collected from a man in his sixties who had recovered from COVID-19. The rearrangement joins TRBV7-3 to TRBJ2-6; no clear D gene. The sequenced sample consisted of peripheral blood. CDR3 region: CASSLVAGANVLTF. DNA of the CDR3: TGTGCCAGCAGCTTGGTAGCTGGGGCCAACGTCCTGACTTTC.